This is a list of T cell receptor beta chains from one sample in a study of T and B cells in COVID-19 patients. TCRdb passed the multiplex PCR reads through MiXCR, listing each CDR3 protein once. The data hold around 1,500 distinct CDR3 sequences, with about 30% observed a single time. Sequenced: blood. The receptors were sampled from a human donor with active COVID-19. Each CDR3 is given with its conserved first and last residue. The order of the fields is CDR3 length, clone size, V gene, D gene, J gene, CDR3 protein, CDR3 DNA. A D gene is named only where the DNA matches it firmly. The size field is filled for only some rows; it gives once, few, many or a size class.

14	NA	TRBV27	NA	TRBJ2-1	CASSLDFSYNEQFF	TGTGCCAGCAGTTTGGACTTCTCCTACAATGAGCAGTTCTTC
14	NA	TRBV6-2/TRBV6-3	NA	TRBJ2-2	CASSYGRLTGELFF	TGTGCCAGCAGTTACGGGAGATTGACCGGGGAGCTGTTTTTT
14	medium-sized	TRBV27	NA	TRBJ2-3	CASRPKGGTDTQYF	TGTGCCAGCCGTCCTAAAGGGGGCACAGATACGCAGTATTTT
17	NA	TRBV19	TRBD2	TRBJ2-6	CASSLLAGVSGANVLTF	TGTGCCAGTAGTTTACTAGCGGGAGTCTCGGGGGCCAACGTCCTGACTTTC
15	NA	TRBV6-5	NA	TRBJ1-5	CASSPGTPTQQPQHF	TGTGCCAGCAGTCCCGGGACACCCACACAGCAGCCCCAGCATTTT
16	medium-sized	TRBV12-3/TRBV12-4	NA	TRBJ1-4	CASRTGNSATNEKLFF	TGTGCCAGCAGAACAGGGAATTCGGCAACTAATGAAAAACTGTTTTTT
15	medium-sized	TRBV6-5	TRBD2	TRBJ2-7	CASSYRPRGGSEQYF	TGTGCCAGCAGTTACCGTCCCCGGGGCGGGAGCGAGCAGTACTTC
15	NA	TRBV20-1	NA	TRBJ2-1	CSARDLGRSYNEKFF	TGCAGTGCTAGAGATCTGGGGAGGTCCTACAATGAGAAGTTCTTC
15	medium-sized	TRBV6-5	NA	TRBJ2-2	CASSYDGRSTGELFF	TGTGCCAGCAGTTACGACGGAAGAAGCACCGGGGAGCTGTTTTTT
19	NA	TRBV19	NA	TRBJ2-2	CASSIPSSGAGPNTGELFF	TGTGCCAGTAGTATCCCTTCTTCGGGCGCGGGACCGAACACCGGGGAGCTGTTTTTT
14	few	TRBV12-3/TRBV12-4	TRBD2	TRBJ2-1	CASSLGLAYNEQFF	TGTGCCAGCAGTTTAGGACTAGCATACAATGAGCAGTTCTTC
13	few	TRBV6-2/TRBV6-3	NA	TRBJ1-1	CASRAVGNTEAFF	TGTGCCAGCAGGGCAGTAGGGAACACTGAAGCTTTCTTT
15	NA	TRBV6-5	TRBD1	TRBJ2-1	CASIQGAGSGNEQFF	TGTGCCAGCATCCAGGGGGCGGGAAGCGGCAATGAGCAGTTCTTC
15	NA	TRBV19	TRBD1	TRBJ1-1	CASSIRQGPNTEAFF	TGTGCCAGTAGTATTCGACAGGGACCGAACACTGAAGCTTTCTTT
19	few	TRBV15	NA	TRBJ1-5	CATSRDVAGTRGGNQPQHF	TGTGCCACCAGCAGAGATGTGGCCGGCACTCGAGGGGGCAATCAGCCCCAGCATTTT
12	NA	TRBV6-5	NA	TRBJ1-1	CASTQGRLEAFF	TGTGCCAGCACCCAGGGTAGGCTAGAAGCTTTCTTT
15	NA	TRBV5-4	NA	TRBJ2-1	CASSNTQQVDNEQFF	TGTGCCAGCAGCAATACCCAGCAGGTTGACAATGAGCAGTTCTTC
13	large	TRBV19	NA	TRBJ2-1	CASSIELADNLFF	TGTGCCAGTAGTATTGAGCTAGCTGACAATCTGTTCTTC
15	NA	TRBV20-1	NA	TRBJ1-6	CSARDPGEWDSPLHF	TGCAGTGCTAGAGATCCCGGGGAATGGGATTCACCCCTCCACTTT
12	medium-sized	TRBV6-2/TRBV6-3	NA	TRBJ2-1	CASSLGRPEQFF	TGTGCCAGCAGCTTGGGACGGCCCGAGCAGTTCTTC
17	NA	TRBV18	NA	TRBJ1-1	CASSPRVSGVFDTEAFF	TGTGCCAGCTCACCACGGGTTAGTGGGGTATTCGACACTGAAGCTTTCTTT
14	NA	TRBV27	NA	TRBJ1-2	CASSLGLMGDGYTF	TGTGCCAGCAGTTTGGGACTCATGGGCGATGGCTACACCTTC
15	medium-sized	TRBV12-3/TRBV12-4	TRBD2	TRBJ2-3	CASSGTSGSTDTQYF	TGTGCCAGCAGCGGGACTAGCGGGAGCACAGATACGCAGTATTTT
13	few	TRBV5-6	NA	TRBJ1-2	CASSLDQGEGYTF	TGTGCCAGCAGCTTGGATCAGGGTGAGGGCTACACCTTC
13	few	TRBV12-3/TRBV12-4	NA	TRBJ2-5	CASSEGGQETQYF	TGTGCCAGCAGTGAAGGGGGTCAAGAGACCCAGTACTTC
14	NA	TRBV5-4	TRBD1	TRBJ2-7	CASSPGTGVYEQYF	TGTGCCAGCAGTCCCGGGACAGGCGTCTACGAGCAGTACTTC
14	NA	TRBV6-5	TRBD1	TRBJ1-5	CASSDSGGGQPQHF	TGTGCCAGCAGCGACTCAGGGGGCGGTCAGCCCCAGCATTTT
17	NA	TRBV6-2/TRBV6-3	TRBD2	TRBJ2-1	CASCVRTSGSSYNEQFF	TGTGCCAGCTGCGTTAGGACTAGCGGGAGCTCCTACAATGAGCAGTTCTTC
16	NA	TRBV11-2	TRBD1	TRBJ2-7	CASSLGFNDRGYEQYF	TGTGCCAGCAGCTTGGGATTCAACGACAGGGGCTACGAGCAGTACTTC
12	medium-sized	TRBV29-1	NA	TRBJ1-1	CSVLRGGTEAFF	TGCAGCGTCTTACGGGGGGGCACTGAAGCTTTCTTT
17	NA	TRBV21-1	NA	TRBJ2-6	CASSPKRTGTGANVLTF	TGTGCCAGCAGCCCTAAAAGAACAGGAACTGGGGCCAACGTCCTGACTTTC
14	few	TRBV20-1	TRBD2	TRBJ2-1	CSASPGLASDEQFF	TGCAGTGCTAGTCCTGGACTAGCTTCCGATGAGCAGTTCTTC
11	medium-sized	TRBV29-1	NA	TRBJ2-7	CSVEVAHEQYF	TGCAGCGTTGAGGTGGCACACGAGCAGTACTTC
15	large	TRBV29-1	TRBD1	TRBJ2-2	CSVQGQGTPRGELFF	TGCAGCGTTCAGGGACAGGGGACGCCTCGCGGGGAGCTGTTTTTT